The 15 T cell receptor beta chains below were found in one sample sequenced in a study of CD8+ T cells in alopecia areata. The treatment here: oral pan-JAK inhibitor, 5-10 mg twice daily. RNA extraction was followed by reverse transcription into cDNA, which acted as the sequencing template. Repertoires were generated with immunoSEQ multiplex PCR, while TCRdb's copy carries only in-frame clones and drops some. This table holds about 190,000 clones, just under 65% found once. Material: CD4+ T cells sorted from blood, obtained around week 49, from a patient treated with tofacitinib. The origin of the receptors is a human donor with alopecia areata.

This clone was observed a handful of times. The rearrangement links TRBV9 to TRBJ2-3, with 8 positions matching TRBD1. CDR3 length: 15 residues. CDR1 and CDR2 (germline): SGDLS, YYNGEE. Trimming took 2 bases from V and 3 from J; bases not matched to a gene: 5. DNA for the CDR3: TGTGCCAGCAGCGTTGGACAGGGTGGTACAGATACGCAGTATTTT. Its protein product is CASSVGQGGTDTQYF.

V usage is TRBV29-1 and J usage is TRBJ1-2; 7 positions match TRBD1. This CDR3 has 12 residues. V dropped 5 bases and J dropped 5; count of bases not matched to a gene: 5. The germline V gene encodes CDR1 SQVTM and CDR2 ANQGSEA. The CDR3 bases are TGCAGCGTTCTGGACAGGCAATATGGCTACACCTTC. This encodes CSVLDRQYGYTF.

The chain has TRBV30 and TRBJ1-5; unclear D gene. From germline, CDR1 is GTSNPN and CDR2 SVGIG (reference sequence). This CDR3 is 13 amino acids long. Between the trimmed V and J ends, which lost 0 bases and 4 bases, there was a span of 7 bases. The CDR3 region has the DNA TGTGCCTGGAGTGTGGCAGAAAATCAGCCCCAGCATTTT. This sequence encodes CAWSVAENQPQHF.

The chain is built from TRBV29-1 and TRBJ2-1; the match to TRBD2 covers 8 bases. This CDR3 region has 13 residues. The J segment lost 7 bases and the V segment lost 8 bases, leaving 10 bases of the junction unmatched. Germline CDR1 reads SQVTM; CDR2 reads ANQGSEA. CDR3 DNA: TGCAGCCCACGGGGGGGCCGGGAGAATGAGCAGTTCTTC. Translated, it gives CSPRGGRENEQFF.

The sample holds a few counts of this clone. One end of the junction varies from germline; a read error may be responsible. The gene calls are TRBV29-1 and TRBJ2-1; TRBD2 might be the D (5 bases). Germline V gene data show CDR1 as SQVTM and CDR2 as ANQGSEA. The CDR3 spans 18 residues. The CDR3 spells CSVRRTTREKDSNNEQFF. In DNA, the CDR3 is TGCAGCGTCCGAAGAACCACACGAGAGAAGGACTCCAACAATGAGCAGTTCTTC.

The rearrangement uses TRBV29-1 and TRBJ2-5; TRBD2 is a possible D gene (6 bases). Germline CDR1 and CDR2: SQVTM and ANQGSEA. CDR3 length: 10 residues. Trimming left V 7 bases short and J 6 bases short, with 9 bases between. The CDR3 DNA sequence: TGCAGCGCTGGGGGGAAGACCCAGTACTTC. The encoded protein is CSAGGKTQYF.

V gene TRBV11-2 combines with J gene TRBJ2-7; D gene uncertain. The germline V and J ends were trimmed by 2 bases and 2 bases, with 1 base remaining between them. CDR3 length: 11 residues. From germline, CDR1 is SGHAT and CDR2 FQNNGV. CDR3 DNA sequence: TGTGCCAGCAGCTTAACCTACGAGCAGTACTTC. It yields the protein CASSLTYEQYF.

The V gene is TRBV29-1, the J gene TRBJ2-1, with 7 bases aligning to TRBD1. This CDR3 region has 14 residues. Trimming at V came to 6 bases and at J to 3 bases, leaving 8 bases not matched to a gene. CDR1 is SQVTM and CDR2 is ANQGSEA in the germline V gene. The CDR3 protein is CSVTKGQLYNEQFF. DNA for the CDR3: TGCAGCGTCACTAAGGGACAGCTCTACAATGAGCAGTTCTTC.

With regard to this clone: Other DNA sequences within the sample encode an identical CDR3. This rearrangement joins TRBV6-5 to TRBJ2-1, with TRBD2 matching over 8 bases. The CDR3 extends over 14 amino acids. The germline CDR1 and CDR2 sequences are MNHEY and SVGAGI. V lost 4 bases to trimming and J lost 4 bases; unmatched junction nucleotides: 3. The DNA of the CDR3 is TGTGCCAGCAGTTCGGGGGGGGCGTACAATGAGCAGTTCTTC. Protein sequence: CASSSGGAYNEQFF.

This rearrangement joins TRBV7-9 to TRBJ1-4; D gene unclear. The CDR3 has 15 amino acids. Germline V gives CDR1 SEHNR, CDR2 FQNEAQ (reference sequence). V lost 4 bases and J lost 0, with 9 bases in between. The CDR3 DNA reads as TGTGCCAGCAGCTCTTCCGGTGCAACTAATGAAAAACTGTTTTTT. Translated, it gives CASSSSGATNEKLFF.

A few counts support this clone. V and J are TRBV6-1 and TRBJ1-5; perhaps TRBD1 as D (5 bases). In germline, CDR1 is MNHNS, CDR2 SASEGT. The CDR3 loop spans 13 amino acids. V lost 6 bases and J 5 bases, leaving 11 bases between the germline ends. CDR3 in DNA: TGTGCCAGCAGCTACCGGGGCGATCAGCCCCAGCATTTT. Translated: CASSYRGDQPQHF.

V and J are TRBV12-5 and TRBJ1-2; D unclear. V lost 6 bases and J lost 1, with 9 bases in between. Germline V gene lookup returns CDR1 LGHNT and CDR2 FRNRAP. The CDR3 spans 13 residues. The CDR3 DNA sequence: TGTGCTAGTGGCGAAAGGTTTAACTATGGCTACACCTTC. Protein: CASGERFNYGYTF.

The chain couples TRBV23-1 to TRBJ1-6, with D maybe TRBD1 (6 bases). TRBV23-1 is identified as an open reading frame with a role that is uncertain. The CDR3 is 16 residues long. V gave up 1 base and J gave up 5 bases, with 12 bases separating them. The CDR3 region is CASSQFGQKDNSPLHF. The DNA for the CDR3 is TGCGCCAGCAGTCAATTTGGACAGAAGGATAATTCACCCCTCCACTTT.

The chain uses TRBV30 and TRBJ1-3; unclear D gene. Deletions cut 4 bases from V and 1 base from J, with 17 bases between. This CDR3 contains 16 residues. Germline lookup yields CDR1 GTSNPN and CDR2 SVGIG (reference sequence). The CDR3 loop is CAWINLGRFSGNTIYF. The CDR3 DNA sequence: TGTGCCTGGATCAACCTAGGCCGGTTTTCTGGAAACACCATATATTTT.

The table lists this clone with a count of one. The chain is built from TRBV27 and TRBJ2-5; D might be TRBD1 or TRBD2, each matching 5 bases. The germline CDR1 and CDR2 sequences are MNHEY and SMNVEV (reference sequence). V dropped 4 bases and J dropped 6 bases, with 15 bases sitting between them. This CDR3 has 14 amino acids. In nucleotides, the CDR3 is TGTGCCAGCAGTTCAGACCAGGGAGTGCAGACCCAGTACTTC. It codes for CASSSDQGVQTQYF.